The 17 T cell receptor beta chains below come from one sample, sequenced in a study of cytomegalovirus exposure and HLA in healthy donors. It was with 60 Vbeta and 13 Jbeta primers that the PCR ran. Data came from immunoSEQ multiplex PCR; TCRdb stores just in-frame clones and leaves some out. The data show roughly 180,000 clones, more than 65% seen once. The sequenced sample was PBMCs. Receptors were obtained from a man aged 25 to 40 in good health and CMV-seronegative.

The chain combines TRBV4-1 with TRBJ2-5; no clear D gene. The germline V and J ends were trimmed by 0 bases and 1 base, with 18 bases remaining between them. This CDR3 region has 18 residues. Germline loops: CDR1 MGHRA, CDR2 YSYEKL. CDR3 in DNA: TGCGCCAGCAGCCAAGAAGGAACAGTCCAGGTATCCCAAGAGACCCAGTACTTC. It is translated as CASSQEGTVQVSQETQYF.

This chain joins TRBV21-1 and TRBJ1-1; the D segment call TRBD1 is taken from the table without a DNA check. TRBV21-1 is an annotated pseudogene. The CDR3 sequence is 14 residues long. CDR3 amino acids: CASSNAGTGTEAFF. The DNA of the CDR3 is TGTGCCAGCAGCAATGCCGGGACAGGCACTGAAGCTTTCTTT.

The J gene is TRBJ2-5, the V gene TRBV11-2, with no clear D. CDR3 length: 11 amino acids. Trimming took off 5 bases at V and 3 bases at J, with 4 bases between the two ends. The germline V gene encodes CDR1 SGHAT and CDR2 FQNNGV. The CDR3 region is CASSEEETQYF. CDR3 coding DNA: TGTGCCAGCAGCGAGGAAGAGACCCAGTACTTC.

In this sample, this clone turned up a few times. The chain employs TRBV10-3 and TRBJ2-6; no firm D call. The germline V gene has CDR1 ENHRY and CDR2 SYGVKD. The CDR3 spans 15 residues. The V gene lost 10 bases and the J gene lost 0 bases, with 13 bases spanning the gap. For the CDR3, the DNA is TGTGCCACCGGTCCAAACGACTCTGGGGCCAACGTCCTGACTTTC. Translating gives CATGPNDSGANVLTF.

The V gene is TRBV27, the J gene TRBJ2-7; 10 bases match TRBD2. This CDR3 is 15 amino acids long. CDR1 is MNHEY, CDR2 SMNVEV, per germline (reference sequence). The V and J ends lost 2 bases and 3 bases, in that order; junction bases with no gene match: 4. CDR3 in amino acids: CASSLSGLAVYEQYF. The CDR3 DNA follows: TGTGCCAGCAGTTTAAGTGGACTAGCGGTCTACGAGCAGTACTTC.

This sequence joins TRBV13 and TRBJ1-5; D unclear. The CDR3 has 16 amino acids. V was shortened by 2 bases and J by 5 bases, with 16 bases between the two germline ends. The germline V gene has CDR1 PRHDT and CDR2 FYEKMQ (reference sequence). This chain's CDR3 is CASSLTEGLVYQPQHF. The CDR3 bases are TGTGCCAGCAGCTTAACGGAGGGTTTAGTTTATCAGCCCCAGCATTTT.

The chain employs TRBV6-6 and TRBJ2-7, with D possibly matching TRBD1 (6 bases). The CDR3 covers 14 residues. Germline lookup yields CDR1 MNHNY and CDR2 SVGAGI (reference sequence). Between the trimmed V and J ends, which lost 6 bases and 1 base, there was a span of 13 bases. CDR3 nucleotides: TGTGCCAGCAGCCCGGGACATCCTTCCTACGAGCAGTACTTC. This translates into CASSPGHPSYEQYF.

The V and J genes are TRBV18 and TRBJ2-7; 8 bases align to TRBD2. The CDR3 is 15 amino acids. Germline loops: CDR1 KGHSH, CDR2 LQKENI. V lost 3 bases, J lost 4 bases, and 8 bases stayed unmatched. The CDR3 reads CASSPTSGSGYEQYF. The CDR3 bases are TGTGCCAGCTCACCTACGAGCGGGAGCGGGTACGAGCAGTACTTC.

This clone was counted only a few times. The genes are TRBV30 and TRBJ1-5, with TRBD1 matching over 9 bases. The trim removed 5 bases at V and 4 bases at J, leaving 3 bases unmatched. Germline-derived CDR1 and CDR2 are GTSNPN and SVGIG (reference sequence). This CDR3 comprises 13 residues. Here the CDR3 reads CAWAGTGNQPQHF. The CDR3 DNA is TGTGCCTGGGCCGGGACAGGGAATCAGCCCCAGCATTTT.

The genes are TRBV19 and TRBJ1-2, with TRBD1 matching 7 bases. The CDR3 is 13 amino acids. The germline gives CDR1 LNHDA, CDR2 SQIVND (reference sequence). After removal of 4 bases from V and 11 bases from J, the junction contained 10 bases not matched to a gene. The CDR3 DNA is TGTGCCAGTAGTACCCTGACAGGGTTCCTTTACACCTTC. Protein sequence: CASSTLTGFLYTF.

This sequence joins TRBV28 and TRBJ2-7; no reliable D call. The CDR3 covers 12 residues. The germline V gene encodes CDR1 MDHEN and CDR2 SYDVKM. Between the trimmed V and J ends, which lost 2 bases and 3 bases, there was a span of 5 bases. The CDR3 nucleotides are TGTGCCAGCAGTTTAATCCGCTACGAGCAGTACTTC. Translating it yields CASSLIRYEQYF.

The rearrangement joins TRBV7-9 to TRBJ2-5; a possible D gene is TRBD1 (6 bases). CDR1 SEHNR and CDR2 FQNEAQ come from the germline V gene (reference sequence). This CDR3 region has 14 residues. V was pared by 3 bases and J by 2 bases, with 10 bases between. The CDR3 DNA follows: TGTGCCAGCAGCTTCAGTGGACAGCAAGAGACCCAGTACTTC. Translating gives CASSFSGQQETQYF.

This chain joins TRBV4-1 and TRBJ1-6; D gene uncertain. Between the trimmed V and J ends, which lost 8 bases and 8 bases, there was a span of 19 bases. Germline CDR1 is MGHRA and CDR2 is YSYEKL. The CDR3 is made up of 15 amino acids. In DNA, the CDR3 is TGCGCCAGCGGGCTCGCGAGGGCAACTGATTCACCCCTCCACTTT. Its protein product is CASGLARATDSPLHF.

This chain connects TRBV6-5 to TRBJ2-5; possible D gene TRBD1, 6 bases. The V and J ends lost 6 bases and 7 bases respectively, with 15 bases between them. Germline CDR1 and CDR2: MNHEY and SVGAGI. The CDR3 totals 13 residues. CDR3 coding DNA: TGTGCCAGCAGGGCACAGGGTAGGGTGACCCAGTACTTC. It translates to CASRAQGRVTQYF.

The chain links TRBV6-1 to TRBJ1-2; D remains ambiguous. The CDR3 is made up of 12 amino acids. Per the germline V gene, CDR1 is MNHNS and CDR2 is SASEGT. V gave up 0 bases and J gave up 11 bases, with 10 bases separating them. CDR3 region: CASSEARLGYTF. CDR3 bases: TGTGCCAGCAGTGAAGCGCGGCTCGGGTACACCTTC.

The chain recombines TRBV23-1 with TRBJ1-2, with 7 nucleotides matching TRBD1. TRBV23-1 is an open reading frame whose function is uncertain. The CDR3 extends over 14 amino acids. The trim removed 4 bases at V and 7 bases at J, leaving 9 bases unmatched. The CDR3 sequence: CASSLLRGRPGYTF. Written as DNA, the CDR3 is TGCGCCAGCAGTCTGCTGAGGGGGCGCCCTGGCTACACCTTC.

There are a few counts of this clone. V and J are TRBV15 and TRBJ2-2; a possible D gene is TRBD1 (6 bases). Germline V gene sequence: CDR1 LNHNV, CDR2 YYDKDF (reference sequence). Trimming cost V 4 bases and J 4 bases, with 13 bases left between them. There are 15 residues in the CDR3. CDR3 nucleotides: TGTGCCACCAGCACCAGGGGCCCTACCACCGGGGAGCTGTTTTTT. Encoded protein: CATSTRGPTTGELFF. Based on the CDR3 plus reference TRBV15 and TRBJ2-2, the full variable domain is DAMVIQNPRYQVTQFGKPVTLSCSQTLNHNVMYWYQQKSSQAPKLLFHYYDKDFNNEADTPDNFQSRRPNTSFCFLDIRSPGLGDTAMYLCATSTRGPTTGELFFGEGSRLTVL.